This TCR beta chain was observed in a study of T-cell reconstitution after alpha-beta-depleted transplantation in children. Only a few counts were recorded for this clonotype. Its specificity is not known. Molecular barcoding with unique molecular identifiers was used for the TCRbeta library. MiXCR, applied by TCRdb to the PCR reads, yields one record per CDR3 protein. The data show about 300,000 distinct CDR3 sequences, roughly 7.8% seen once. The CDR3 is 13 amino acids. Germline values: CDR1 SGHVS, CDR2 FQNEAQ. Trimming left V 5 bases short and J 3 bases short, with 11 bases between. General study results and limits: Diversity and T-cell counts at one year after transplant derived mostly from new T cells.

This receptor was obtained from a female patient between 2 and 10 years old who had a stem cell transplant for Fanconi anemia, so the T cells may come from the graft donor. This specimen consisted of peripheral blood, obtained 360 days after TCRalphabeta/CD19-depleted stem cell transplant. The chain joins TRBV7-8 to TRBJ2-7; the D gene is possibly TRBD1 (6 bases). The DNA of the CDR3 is TGTGCCAGCAGCCAGGGGCAGTTCTACGAGCAGTACGTC. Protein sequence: CASSQGQFYEQYV.